The 4 T cell receptor beta chains given below trace back to one sample, sequenced in a study of blood T cell repertoires in COVID-19 (dated by TCRdb to the early 2020s). Library preparation was by the immunoSEQ multiplex PCR assay. TCRdb took over this immuneACCESS table, retaining in-frame rearrangements with V and J assigned. Such tables are incomplete; in checked studies, under half of the missing clones stem from an unresolved V gene, and the remainder is unexplained. Here the sample has tens of thousands of clones; roughly 79% occur a single time. The ten most abundant clones make up about a fifth of the sample. Sequenced: peripheral blood. These receptors originate from a woman aged 80 or over with COVID-19, enrolled during active disease.

This clone was recorded once. This chain uses TRBV24-1 with TRBJ2-1; TRBD1 aligns across 7 bases. The CDR3 is made up of 17 amino acids. Germline values: CDR1 KGHDR, CDR2 SFDVKD. The V segment lost 5 bases and the J segment 4 bases; nucleotides outside the gene matches: 13. CDR3 coding DNA: TGTGCCACCAGTGGCATCTGCCTTCGACAGGGATACAATGAGCAGTTCTTC. It translates to CATSGICLRQGYNEQFF.

The chain is built from TRBV30 and TRBJ2-7; D is unclear. The CDR3 is made up of 12 amino acids. V lost 0 bases and J lost 2, with 5 bases in between. Germline loops: CDR1 GTSNPN, CDR2 SVGIG (reference sequence). The CDR3 is CAWSVRTYEQYF. Written as DNA, the CDR3 is TGTGCCTGGAGTGTGCGGACCTACGAGCAGTACTTC.

This chain uses TRBV3-1 (or the pseudogene TRBV3-2) with TRBJ1-1; possible D gene TRBD1, 6 bases. The CDR3 runs to 13 residues. Trimming left V 7 bases short and J 3 bases short, with 12 bases between. Germline assignment: CDR1 LGHDT and CDR2 YNNKEL (reference sequence). The CDR3: CASTRQGHTEAFF. The CDR3 coding sequence is TGTGCCAGCACCAGGCAGGGGCACACTGAAGCTTTCTTT.

The V gene is TRBV27, the J gene TRBJ2-7, with unresolved D. This CDR3 comprises 14 residues. Germline-derived CDR1 and CDR2 are MNHEY and SMNVEV (reference sequence). Deletions cut 6 bases from V and 5 bases from J, with 17 bases between. CDR3: CASRNSLSSHEQYF. The CDR3 DNA reads TGTGCCAGCAGGAACAGCCTCTCCAGCCACGAGCAGTACTTC.